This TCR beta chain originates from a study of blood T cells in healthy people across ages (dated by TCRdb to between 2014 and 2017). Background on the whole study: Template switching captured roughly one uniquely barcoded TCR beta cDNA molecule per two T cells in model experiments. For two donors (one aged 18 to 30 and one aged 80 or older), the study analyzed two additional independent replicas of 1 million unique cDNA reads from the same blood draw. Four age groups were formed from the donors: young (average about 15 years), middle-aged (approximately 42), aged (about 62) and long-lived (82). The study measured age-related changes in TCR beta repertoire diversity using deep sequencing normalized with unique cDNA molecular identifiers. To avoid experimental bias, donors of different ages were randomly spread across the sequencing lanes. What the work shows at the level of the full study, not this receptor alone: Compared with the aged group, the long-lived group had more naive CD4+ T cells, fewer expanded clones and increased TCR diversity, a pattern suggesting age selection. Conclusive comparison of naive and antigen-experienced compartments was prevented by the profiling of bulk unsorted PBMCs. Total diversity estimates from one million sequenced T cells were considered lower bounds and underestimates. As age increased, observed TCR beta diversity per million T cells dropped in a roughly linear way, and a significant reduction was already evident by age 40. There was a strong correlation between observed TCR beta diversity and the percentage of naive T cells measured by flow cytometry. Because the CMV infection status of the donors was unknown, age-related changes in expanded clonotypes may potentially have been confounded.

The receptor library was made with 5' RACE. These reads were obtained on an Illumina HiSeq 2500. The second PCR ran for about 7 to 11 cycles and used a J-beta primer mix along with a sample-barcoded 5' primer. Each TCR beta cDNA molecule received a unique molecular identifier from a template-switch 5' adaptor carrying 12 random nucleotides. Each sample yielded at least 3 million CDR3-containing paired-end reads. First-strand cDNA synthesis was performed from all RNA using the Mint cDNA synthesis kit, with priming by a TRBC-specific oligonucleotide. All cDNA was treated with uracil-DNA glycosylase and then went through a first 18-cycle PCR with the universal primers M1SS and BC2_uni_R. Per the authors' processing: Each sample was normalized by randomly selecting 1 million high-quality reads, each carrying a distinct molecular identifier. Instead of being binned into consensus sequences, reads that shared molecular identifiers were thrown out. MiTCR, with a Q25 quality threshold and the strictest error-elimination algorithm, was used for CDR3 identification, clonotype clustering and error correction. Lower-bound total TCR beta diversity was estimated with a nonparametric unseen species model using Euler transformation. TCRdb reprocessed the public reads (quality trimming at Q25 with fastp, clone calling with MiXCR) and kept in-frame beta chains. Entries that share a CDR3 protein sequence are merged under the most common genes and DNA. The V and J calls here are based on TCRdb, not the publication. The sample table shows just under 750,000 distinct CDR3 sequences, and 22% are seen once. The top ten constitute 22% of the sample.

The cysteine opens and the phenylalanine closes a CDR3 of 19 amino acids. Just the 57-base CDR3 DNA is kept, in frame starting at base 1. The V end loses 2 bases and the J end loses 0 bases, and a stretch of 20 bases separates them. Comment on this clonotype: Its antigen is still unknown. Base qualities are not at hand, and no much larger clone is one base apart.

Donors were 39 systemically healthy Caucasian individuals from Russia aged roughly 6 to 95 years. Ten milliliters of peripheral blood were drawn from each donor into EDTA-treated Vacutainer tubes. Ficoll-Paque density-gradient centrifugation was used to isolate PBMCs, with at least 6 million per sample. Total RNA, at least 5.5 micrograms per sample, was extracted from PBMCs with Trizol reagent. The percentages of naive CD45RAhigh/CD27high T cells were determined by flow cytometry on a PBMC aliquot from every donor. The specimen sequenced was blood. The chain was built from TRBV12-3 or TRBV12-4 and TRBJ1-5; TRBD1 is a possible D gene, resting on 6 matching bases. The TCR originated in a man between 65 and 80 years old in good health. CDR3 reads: CASSLWTLGGALSNQPQHF. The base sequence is TGTGCCAGCAGTTTATGGACTCTAGGGGGGGCGCTTAGCAATCAGCCCCAGCATTTT.